The clone carrying this T cell receptor beta chain was observed many times. No antigen is known for it. TCRdb redid the calling of the 5' RACE reads with MiXCR, one entry per CDR3 protein. There are some 130,000 distinct CDR3 sequences in the sample; just over 6.5% occur only once, and 0.5% to 0.65% lies in the top ten. The data stem from a study of T cells after yellow fever vaccination. The CDR3 has 13 residues. V lost 5 bases and J 8 bases, leaving 16 bases between the germline ends. Germline CDR1 and CDR2: DFQATT and SNEGSKA (reference sequence). The study, taken as a whole, reports: CD4 and CD8 compartments shared a small share of clonotypes.

The material sequenced was CD4+ T cells sorted from PBMCs, taken 10 days after the yellow fever booster vaccination. This TCR derives from a man aged 25 to 40 who received the YFV17D yellow fever vaccine. This chain connects TRBV20-1 to TRBJ2-1, with a weak D call TRBD2 (5 bases). In DNA, the CDR3 is TGCAGTGCTGAGGGATCCACGGTAGATGAGCAGTTCTTC. Amino acid sequence: CSAEGSTVDEQFF.